Below, one T cell receptor (beta chain) is given with its context. These data are taken from a study of blood T cell repertoires in COVID-19. Overall study context: T cells, B-cell-depleted T cells, or PBMCs supplied cDNA or gDNA.

Seattle patients were enrolled during active infection and followed longitudinally. Trimming at V came to 2 bases and at J to 7 bases, leaving 4 bases not matched to a gene. Germline lookup yields CDR1 MNHEY and CDR2 SVGAGI. The length of the CDR3 is 14 residues. In the source study's methods: Amplified reference gene primers provided the basis for estimating nucleated cell counts. Produced via immunoSEQ multiplex PCR; TCRdb's table is partial and in-frame only. D and trimming were read from the DNA, whereas the V and J calls and clone size are those reported in that table. In the table there are fewer than 500,000 clones, around 90% of which are singletons.

V gene TRBV6-5 combines with J gene TRBJ2-1; 8 nucleotides agree with TRBD2. The specimen was peripheral blood. The source of this sequence is a man between 18 and 35 years old with COVID-19, enrolled during active disease. In nucleotides, the CDR3 is TGTGCCAGCAGTTACAGCGGGAGCCTTAATGAGCAGTTCTTC. Its protein product is CASSYSGSLNEQFF.